The sequence of this T cell receptor beta chain was determined in a study of PD-1 blockade in classical Hodgkin lymphoma. About the research overall: Nivolumab was administered to patients intravenously at 3 mg/kg every 2 weeks.

On this clone itself: What it recognizes is unknown.

The CDR3 is made up of 17 amino acids. CDR1 and CDR2 from the germline V gene are WSHSY and SAAADI. V lost 0 bases, J lost 7 bases, and 19 bases lay in between. General study points: Patients who responded completely had about the same baseline diversity as newly diagnosed patients. At baseline, newly diagnosed patients reportedly showed less TCR diversity than healthy donors. CD4+ TCR diversity climbed significantly by C4D1, unlike CD8+ TCR diversity.

Each patient experienced a relapse that followed autologous stem cell transplantation, and brentuximab vedotin exposure varied. CD4+ T cells were purified from thawed PBMCs by negative selection. Assay used: immunoSEQ multiplex PCR; TCRdb lists only in-frame clones, some missing. Of 25,000 to 35,000 clones in the sample, around 86% were seen once. The chain carries TRBV10-2 and TRBJ1-5, with D uncertain. The sequencing used CD4+ T cells from blood, collected at baseline. This sequence originates from a human donor with classical Hodgkin lymphoma. The CDR3 region has the DNA TGCGCCAGCAGTGAGTCGACGGTGGCCGCCTCAGCCCAGCCCCAGCATTTT. It translates to CASSESTVAASAQPQHF.